The 8 T cell receptor beta chains reported below all come from one sample, sequenced in a study of cytomegalovirus exposure and HLA in healthy donors. Amplification used 60 Vbeta primers and 13 Jbeta primers. Clones were sequenced by immunoSEQ multiplex PCR, and TCRdb holds only the in-frame ones, with some missing. The sample holds about 100,000 clones, 60% to 80% seen once. The sample consisted of PBMCs. The receptors were gathered from a woman under 30 in good health and CMV-seropositive.

The chain is built from TRBV7-2 and TRBJ2-7, with D possibly matching TRBD2 (5 bases). V shed 1 base and J shed 2 bases, with 12 bases lying between them. In germline, CDR1 is SGHTA, CDR2 FQGNSA. The length of the CDR3 is 15 residues. The CDR3 bases are TGTGCCAGCAGCTTAGGTCTGGGTAGCGCCTACGAGCAGTACTTC. Translation gives CASSLGLGSAYEQYF.

This clone was counted a few times. V and J are TRBV10-2 and TRBJ2-1; 8 bases align to TRBD1. Trimming took 7 bases from V and 6 from J; bases not matched to a gene: 8. Germline V gives CDR1 WSHSY, CDR2 SAAADI. The CDR3 runs to 14 residues. Here the CDR3 reads CASTDRQGPNEQFF. CDR3 nucleotide sequence: TGCGCCAGCACCGATAGACAGGGGCCCAATGAGCAGTTCTTC.

This clone was seen once. This sequence joins TRBV19 and TRBJ2-1; possibly TRBD2 for D (5 bases). The CDR3 spans 15 residues. The germline V gene encodes CDR1 LNHDA and CDR2 SQIVND (reference sequence). V gave up 3 bases and J gave up 8 bases, with 17 bases separating them. The DNA of the CDR3 is TGTGCCAGTAGTATCTACAGCGGAAGTGGGGATGAGCAGTTCTTC. This translates into CASSIYSGSGDEQFF.

The genes are TRBV7-9 and TRBJ1-4; 7 bases map to TRBD1. CDR1 and CDR2 from the germline V gene are SEHNR and FQNEAQ (reference sequence). The CDR3 covers 14 residues. V lost 2 bases to trimming and J lost 6 bases; unmatched junction nucleotides: 3. CDR3 residues: CASSLPQGDEKLFF. CDR3 nucleotide sequence: TGTGCCAGCAGCTTACCTCAGGGGGATGAAAAACTGTTTTTT.

The chain recombines TRBV7-9 with TRBJ1-2; perhaps TRBD1 as D (5 bases). V lost 4 bases and J 5 bases, leaving 17 bases between the germline ends. CDR3 size: 15 residues. Germline-derived CDR1 and CDR2 are SEHNR and FQNEAQ (reference sequence). The CDR3 reads CASSSAGRQIYGYTF. The CDR3 bases are TGTGCCAGCAGCTCGGCGGGACGGCAAATATATGGCTACACCTTC.

The chain links TRBV11-2 to TRBJ1-2, with 7 bases that match TRBD1. With V trimmed by 4 bases and J by 0 bases, 8 bases remained unmatched. CDR1 is SGHAT, CDR2 FQNNGV, per germline. The CDR3 totals 16 residues. The CDR3 DNA follows: TGTGCCAGCAGCTCCTGGGACAGTTCCTCTAACTATGGCTACACCTTC. This translates into CASSSWDSSSNYGYTF.

The chain recombines TRBV14 with TRBJ2-2; 7 positions agree with TRBD2. The V gene's germline CDR1 is SGHDN and CDR2 FVKESK. The CDR3 runs 13 residues. Trimming removed 5 bases from V and 7 bases from J; junction bases left unmatched: 4. The CDR3 nucleotides read TGTGCCAGCAGCGATTGGACTAGCGGGGAGCTGTTTTTT. Its protein is CASSDWTSGELFF.

This chain links TRBV6-5 with TRBJ2-1; 7 nucleotides align to TRBD1. The V and J ends lost 5 bases and 7 bases, in that order; junction bases with no gene match: 11. The CDR3 runs 15 residues. The germline CDR1 and CDR2 sequences are MNHEY and SVGAGI. For the CDR3, the DNA is TGTGCCAGCAGTCTCCGACAGGGAAGGACGAATGAGCAGTTCTTC. The encoded protein is CASSLRQGRTNEQFF.